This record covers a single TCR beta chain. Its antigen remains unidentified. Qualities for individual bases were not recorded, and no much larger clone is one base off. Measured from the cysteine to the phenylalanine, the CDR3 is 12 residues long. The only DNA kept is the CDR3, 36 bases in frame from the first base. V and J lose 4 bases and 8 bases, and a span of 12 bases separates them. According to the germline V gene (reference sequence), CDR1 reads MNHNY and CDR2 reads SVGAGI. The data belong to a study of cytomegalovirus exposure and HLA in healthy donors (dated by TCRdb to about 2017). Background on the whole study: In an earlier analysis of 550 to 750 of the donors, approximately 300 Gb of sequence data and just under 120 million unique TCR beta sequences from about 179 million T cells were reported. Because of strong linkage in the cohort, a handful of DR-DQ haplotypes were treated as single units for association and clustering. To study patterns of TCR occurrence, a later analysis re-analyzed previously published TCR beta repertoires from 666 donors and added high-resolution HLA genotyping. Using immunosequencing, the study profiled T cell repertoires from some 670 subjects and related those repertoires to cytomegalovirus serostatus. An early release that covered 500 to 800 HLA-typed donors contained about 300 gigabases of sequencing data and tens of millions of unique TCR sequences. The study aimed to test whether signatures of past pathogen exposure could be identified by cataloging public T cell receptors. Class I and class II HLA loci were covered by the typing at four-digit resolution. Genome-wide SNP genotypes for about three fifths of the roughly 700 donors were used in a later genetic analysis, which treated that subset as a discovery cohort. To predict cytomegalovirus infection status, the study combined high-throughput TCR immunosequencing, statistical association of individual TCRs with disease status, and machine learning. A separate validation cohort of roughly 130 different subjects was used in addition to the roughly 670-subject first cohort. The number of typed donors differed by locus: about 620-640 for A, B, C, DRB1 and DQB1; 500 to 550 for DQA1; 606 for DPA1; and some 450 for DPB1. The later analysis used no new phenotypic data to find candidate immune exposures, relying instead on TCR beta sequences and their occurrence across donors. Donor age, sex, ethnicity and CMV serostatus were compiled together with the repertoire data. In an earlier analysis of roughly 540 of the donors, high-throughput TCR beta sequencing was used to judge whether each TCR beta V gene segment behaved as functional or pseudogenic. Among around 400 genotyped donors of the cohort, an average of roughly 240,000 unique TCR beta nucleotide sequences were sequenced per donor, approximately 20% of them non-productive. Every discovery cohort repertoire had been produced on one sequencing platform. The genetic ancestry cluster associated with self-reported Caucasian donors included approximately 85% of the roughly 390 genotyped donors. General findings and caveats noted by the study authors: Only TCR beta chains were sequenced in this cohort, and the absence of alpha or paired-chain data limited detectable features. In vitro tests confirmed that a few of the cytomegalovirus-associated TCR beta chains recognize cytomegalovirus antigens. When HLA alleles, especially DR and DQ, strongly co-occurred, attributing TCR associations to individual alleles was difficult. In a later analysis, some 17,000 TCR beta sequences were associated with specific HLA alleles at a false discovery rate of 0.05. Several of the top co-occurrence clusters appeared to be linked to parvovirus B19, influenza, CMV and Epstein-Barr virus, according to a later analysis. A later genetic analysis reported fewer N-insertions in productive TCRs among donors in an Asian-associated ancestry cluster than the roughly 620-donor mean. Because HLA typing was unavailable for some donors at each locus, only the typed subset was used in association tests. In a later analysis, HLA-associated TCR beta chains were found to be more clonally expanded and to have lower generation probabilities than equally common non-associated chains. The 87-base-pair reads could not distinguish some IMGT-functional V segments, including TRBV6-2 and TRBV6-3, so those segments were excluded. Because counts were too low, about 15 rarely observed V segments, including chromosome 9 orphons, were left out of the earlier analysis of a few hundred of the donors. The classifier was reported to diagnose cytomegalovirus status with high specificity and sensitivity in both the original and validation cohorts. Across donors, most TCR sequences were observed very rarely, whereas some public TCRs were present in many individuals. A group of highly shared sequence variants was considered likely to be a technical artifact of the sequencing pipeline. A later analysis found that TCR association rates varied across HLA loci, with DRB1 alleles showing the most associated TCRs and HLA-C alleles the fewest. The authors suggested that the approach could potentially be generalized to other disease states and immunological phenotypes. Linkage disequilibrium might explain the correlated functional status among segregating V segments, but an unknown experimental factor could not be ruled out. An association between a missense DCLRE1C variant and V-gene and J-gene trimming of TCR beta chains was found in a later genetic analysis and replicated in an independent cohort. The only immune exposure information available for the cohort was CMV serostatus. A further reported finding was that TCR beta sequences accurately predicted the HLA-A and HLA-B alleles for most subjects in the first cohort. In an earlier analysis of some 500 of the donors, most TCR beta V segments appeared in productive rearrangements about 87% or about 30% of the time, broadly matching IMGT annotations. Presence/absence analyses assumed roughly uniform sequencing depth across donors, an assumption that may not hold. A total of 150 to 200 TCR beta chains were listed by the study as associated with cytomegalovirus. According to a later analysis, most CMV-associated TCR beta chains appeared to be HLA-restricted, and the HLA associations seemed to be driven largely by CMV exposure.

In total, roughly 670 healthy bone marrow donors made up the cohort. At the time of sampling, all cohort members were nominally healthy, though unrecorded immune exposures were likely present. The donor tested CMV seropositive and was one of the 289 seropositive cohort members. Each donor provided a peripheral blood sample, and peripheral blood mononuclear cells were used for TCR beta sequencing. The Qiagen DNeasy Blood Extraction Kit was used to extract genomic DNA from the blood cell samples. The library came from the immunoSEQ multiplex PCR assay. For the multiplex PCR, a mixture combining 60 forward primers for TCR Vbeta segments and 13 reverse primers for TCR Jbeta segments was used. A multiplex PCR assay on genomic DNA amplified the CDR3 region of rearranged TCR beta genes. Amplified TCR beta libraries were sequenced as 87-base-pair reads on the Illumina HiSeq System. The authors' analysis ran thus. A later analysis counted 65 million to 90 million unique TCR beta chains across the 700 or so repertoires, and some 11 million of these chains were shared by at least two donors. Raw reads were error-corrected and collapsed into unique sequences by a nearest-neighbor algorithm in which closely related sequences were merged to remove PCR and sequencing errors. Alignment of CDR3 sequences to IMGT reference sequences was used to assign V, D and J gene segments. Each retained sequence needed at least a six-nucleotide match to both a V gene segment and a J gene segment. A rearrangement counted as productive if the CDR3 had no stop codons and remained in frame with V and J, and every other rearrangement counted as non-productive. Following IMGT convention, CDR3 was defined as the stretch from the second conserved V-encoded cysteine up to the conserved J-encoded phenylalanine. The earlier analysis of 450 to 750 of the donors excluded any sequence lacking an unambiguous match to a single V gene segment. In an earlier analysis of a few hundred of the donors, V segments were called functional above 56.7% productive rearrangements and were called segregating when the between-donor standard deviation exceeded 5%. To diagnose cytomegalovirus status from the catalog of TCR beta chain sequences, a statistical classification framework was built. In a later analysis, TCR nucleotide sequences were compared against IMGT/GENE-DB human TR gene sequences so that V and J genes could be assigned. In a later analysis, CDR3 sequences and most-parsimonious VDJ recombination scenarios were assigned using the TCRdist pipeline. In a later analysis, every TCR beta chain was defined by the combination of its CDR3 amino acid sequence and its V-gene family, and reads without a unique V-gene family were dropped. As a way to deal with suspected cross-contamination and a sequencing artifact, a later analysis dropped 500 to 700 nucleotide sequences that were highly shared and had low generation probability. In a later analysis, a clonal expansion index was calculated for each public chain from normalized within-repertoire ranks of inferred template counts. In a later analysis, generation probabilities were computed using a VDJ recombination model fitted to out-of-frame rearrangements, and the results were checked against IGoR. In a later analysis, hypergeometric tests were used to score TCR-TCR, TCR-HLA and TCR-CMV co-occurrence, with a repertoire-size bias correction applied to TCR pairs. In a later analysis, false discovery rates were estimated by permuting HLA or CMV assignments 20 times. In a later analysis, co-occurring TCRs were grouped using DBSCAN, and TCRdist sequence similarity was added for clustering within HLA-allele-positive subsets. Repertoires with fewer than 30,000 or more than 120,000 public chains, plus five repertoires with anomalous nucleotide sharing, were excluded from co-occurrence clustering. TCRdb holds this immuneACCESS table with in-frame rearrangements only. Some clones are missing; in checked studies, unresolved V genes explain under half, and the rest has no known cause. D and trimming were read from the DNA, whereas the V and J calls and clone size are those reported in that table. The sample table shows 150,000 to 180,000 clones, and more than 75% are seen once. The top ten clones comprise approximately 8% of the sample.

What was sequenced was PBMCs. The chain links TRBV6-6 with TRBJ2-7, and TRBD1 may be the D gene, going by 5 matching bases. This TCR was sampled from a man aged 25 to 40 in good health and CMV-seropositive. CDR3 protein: CASSLLSGKQYF. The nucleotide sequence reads TGTGCCAGCAGTTTATTGTCAGGGAAGCAGTACTTC.